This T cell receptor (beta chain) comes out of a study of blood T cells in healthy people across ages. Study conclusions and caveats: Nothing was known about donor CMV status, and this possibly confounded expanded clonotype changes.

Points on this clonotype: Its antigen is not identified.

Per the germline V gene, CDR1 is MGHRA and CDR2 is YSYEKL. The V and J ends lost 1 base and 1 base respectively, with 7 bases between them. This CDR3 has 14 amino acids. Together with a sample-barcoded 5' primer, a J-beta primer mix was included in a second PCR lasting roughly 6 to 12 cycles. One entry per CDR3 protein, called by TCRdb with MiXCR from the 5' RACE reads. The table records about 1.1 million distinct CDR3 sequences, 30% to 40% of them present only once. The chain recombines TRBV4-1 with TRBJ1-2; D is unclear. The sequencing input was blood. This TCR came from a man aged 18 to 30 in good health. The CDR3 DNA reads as TGCGCCAGCAGCCAAGCGGATCTTAACTATGGCTACACCTTC. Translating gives CASSQADLNYGYTF.